These 8 T cell receptor beta chains originate from one sample sequenced in a study of Ad26.COV2.S vaccination and SARS-CoV-2 variants. Profiled with immunoSEQ multiplex PCR; TCRdb holds only in-frame clones, not every one. In the table there are hundreds of thousands of clones, roughly 87% of which are singletons. The treatment here: roughly 18 received Ad26.COV2.S at low or high dose, single or two shots; several received placebo; per-sample allocation not given. It was on day 63 after the first vaccine or placebo injection that samples were taken. Source: peripheral blood, taken in a trial of Ad26.COV2.S vaccine versus placebo. Receptors originate from a person aged 18-60 years who received the Ad26.COV2.S COVID-19 vaccine or a placebo.

The chain uses TRBV25-1 and TRBJ2-2, with unresolved D. Germline V gene sequence: CDR1 MGHDK, CDR2 SYGVNS. V was trimmed by 3 bases and J by 3 bases, leaving 8 bases between them. The CDR3 contains 14 residues. The CDR3 DNA follows: TGTGCCAGCAGTGAGGATCTGTACACCGGGGAGCTGTTTTTT. It translates to CASSEDLYTGELFF.

This chain joins TRBV6-4 and TRBJ1-6; possible D gene TRBD1, 6 bases. Trimming removed 0 bases from V and 5 bases from J, with 8 bases in between. The V gene's germline CDR1 is MRHNA and CDR2 SNTAGT. CDR3 length: 15 residues. CDR3 protein: CASSDSGGDNSPLHF. As DNA, the CDR3 is TGTGCCAGCAGTGACTCAGGGGGGGATAATTCACCCCTCCACTTT.

The rearrangement joins TRBV24-1 to TRBJ2-7, with 7 bases that match TRBD2. The CDR3 runs to 16 residues. Germline loops: CDR1 KGHDR, CDR2 SFDVKD. After removal of 4 bases from V and 0 bases from J, the junction contained 8 bases not matched to a gene. In DNA, the CDR3 is TGTGCCACCAGTGAGGGAGGGACGGTCGACTCCTACGAGCAGTACTTC. Encoded protein: CATSEGGTVDSYEQYF.

This chain links TRBV3-1 (or the pseudogene TRBV3-2) with TRBJ1-2, with D possibly matching TRBD1 (6 bases). Trimming left V 0 bases short and J 8 bases short, with 16 bases between. The CDR3 has 15 amino acids. Germline V gives CDR1 LGHDT, CDR2 YNNKEL (reference sequence). In DNA form, the CDR3 reads TGTGCCAGCAGCCAAGAATTCGGGGGCGTTGGGGGCTACACCTTC. It codes for CASSQEFGGVGGYTF.

V usage is TRBV3-1 (or the pseudogene TRBV3-2) and J usage is TRBJ1-2; TRBD1 might be the D (6 bases). V lost 2 bases to trimming and J lost 6 bases, with 16 bases between them. Looked up from germline, CDR1 is LGHDT and CDR2 is YNNKEL (reference sequence). The CDR3 has 15 residues. The CDR3 nucleotides read TGTGCCAGCAGCCAATTCTCACAGGGTAGAAATGGCTACACCTTC. It specifies CASSQFSQGRNGYTF.

The rearrangement joins TRBV4-1 to TRBJ1-2, with 11 bases aligning to TRBD1. CDR1 and CDR2 from the germline V gene are MGHRA and YSYEKL. The V gene end was trimmed by 5 bases and the J gene end by 3 bases; junction bases not matched to a gene: 8. The CDR3 totals 16 residues. CDR3 bases: TGCGCCAGCAGCTCATGGACAGGGGGCGCAGACTATGGCTACACCTTC. This codes for CASSSWTGGADYGYTF.

In the case of this clone: Other DNA sequences within the sample encode an identical CDR3. The chain combines TRBV5-1 with TRBJ1-2; D call uncertain. In germline, CDR1 is SGHRS, CDR2 YFSETQ. The CDR3 length is 14 residues. V dropped 0 bases and J dropped 0 bases, with 6 bases sitting between them. The DNA for the CDR3 is TGCGCCAGCAGCTTGGAGGCAGCTAACTATGGCTACACCTTC. Its protein product is CASSLEAANYGYTF. The full variable domain, its missing parts supplied by reference TRBV5-1 and TRBJ1-2, is KAGVTQTPRYLIKTRGQQVTLSCSPISGHRSVSWYQQTPGQGLQFLFEYFSETQRNKGNFPGRFSGRQFSNSRSEMNVSTLELGDSALYLCASSLEAANYGYTFGSGTRLTVV.

The V gene is TRBV4-1, the J gene TRBJ2-7, with unresolved D. V shed 0 bases and J shed 4 bases, with 16 bases lying between them. The germline V gene has CDR1 MGHRA and CDR2 YSYEKL. The CDR3 spans 16 residues. The CDR3 protein is CASSQEVPSSRYEQYF. DNA of the CDR3: TGCGCCAGCAGCCAAGAGGTCCCGAGCTCTCGATACGAGCAGTACTTC.